The T cell receptor (beta chain) described here comes from a study of technical replicates of blood from four donors (dated by TCRdb to 2016 to 2017). Preparation of the library involved the immunoSEQ multiplex PCR assay. TCRdb re-hosts the immuneACCESS table, in-frame sequences only. Its copies lack some clones; in the studies checked, an unresolved V gene accounts for under half of them, and the cause for the rest is not known. Here the sample has 75,000 to 95,000 clones; 85% to 95% occur a single time. Of the sample, approximately 0.25% is held by the ten largest clones. Details on this clone: The antigen it recognizes is unknown. No base quality information exists; no much larger clone differs at one position.

Sequencing was performed on T cells isolated from PBMCs. The sequence derives from a human donor in good health.

In nucleotides, the sequence is TGTGCCAGCAGTGATTACAGAACCAATTCACCCCTCCACTTT. This codes for CASSDYRTNSPLHF. This receptor chain uses TRBV2 and TRBJ1-6; the D gene assignment is ambiguous. The cysteine opens and the phenylalanine closes a CDR3 of 14 amino acids. CDR3 DNA only is kept here, 42 bases in frame from base 1. The germline V gene gives CDR1 as SNHLY and CDR2 as FYNNEI. V gives up 3 bases and J gives up 7 bases, and the segment between their germline ends measures 10 bases.